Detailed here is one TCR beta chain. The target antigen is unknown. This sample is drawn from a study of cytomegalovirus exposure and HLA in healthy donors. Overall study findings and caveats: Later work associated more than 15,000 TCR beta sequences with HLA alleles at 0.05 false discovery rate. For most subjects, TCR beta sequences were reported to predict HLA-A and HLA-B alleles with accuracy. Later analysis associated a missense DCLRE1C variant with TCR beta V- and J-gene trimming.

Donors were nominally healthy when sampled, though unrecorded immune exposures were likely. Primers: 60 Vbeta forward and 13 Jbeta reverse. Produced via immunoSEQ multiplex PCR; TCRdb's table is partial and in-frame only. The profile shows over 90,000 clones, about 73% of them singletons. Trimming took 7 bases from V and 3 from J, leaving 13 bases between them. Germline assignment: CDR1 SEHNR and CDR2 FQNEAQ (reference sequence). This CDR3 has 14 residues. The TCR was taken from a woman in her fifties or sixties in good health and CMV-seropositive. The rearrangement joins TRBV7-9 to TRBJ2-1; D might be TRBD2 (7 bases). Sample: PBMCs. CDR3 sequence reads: CASIGGGVYNEQFF. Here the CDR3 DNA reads TGTGCCAGCATCGGAGGGGGGGTCTACAATGAGCAGTTCTTC.